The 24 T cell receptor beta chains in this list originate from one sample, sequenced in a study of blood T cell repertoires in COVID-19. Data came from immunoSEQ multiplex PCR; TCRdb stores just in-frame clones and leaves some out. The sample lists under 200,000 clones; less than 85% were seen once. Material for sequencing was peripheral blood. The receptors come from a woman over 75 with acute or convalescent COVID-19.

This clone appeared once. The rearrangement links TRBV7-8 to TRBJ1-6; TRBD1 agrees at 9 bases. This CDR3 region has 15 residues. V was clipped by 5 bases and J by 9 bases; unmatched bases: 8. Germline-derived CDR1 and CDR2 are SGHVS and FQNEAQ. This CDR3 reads CASSLGGTGFSPLHF. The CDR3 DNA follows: TGTGCCAGCAGCCTAGGGGGGACAGGGTTTTCACCCCTCCACTTT. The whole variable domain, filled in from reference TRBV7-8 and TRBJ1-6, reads GAGVSQSPRYKVAKRGQDVALRCDPISGHVSLFWYQQALGQGPEFLTYFQNEAQLDKSGLPSDRFFAERPEGSVSTLKIQRTQQEDSAVYLCASSLGGTGFSPLHFGNGTRLTVT.

CDR3 loop: CASRSKGEGNQPQHF. CDR3 in DNA: TGTGCCAGCAGGTCGAAAGGGGAGGGCAATCAGCCCCAGCATTTT. V usage is TRBV6-5 and J usage is TRBJ1-5, with D possibly TRBD1 on 5 matching bases. V was clipped by 6 bases and J by 2 bases, with 14 bases between them. Germline V gene lookup returns CDR1 MNHEY and CDR2 SVGAGI. The CDR3 is 15 residues long.

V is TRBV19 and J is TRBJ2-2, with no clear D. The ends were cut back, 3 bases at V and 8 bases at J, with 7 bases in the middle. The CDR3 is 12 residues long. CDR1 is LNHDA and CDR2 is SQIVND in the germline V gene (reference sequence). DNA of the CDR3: TGTGCCAGTAGTATCCAGTTAGGGGAGCTGTTTTTT. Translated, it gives CASSIQLGELFF.

The CDR3 nucleotides read TGCGCCAGCAGTTTCGACAGGGCGATCGGCGGAAACACCATATATTTT. It yields the protein CASSFDRAIGGNTIYF. J is TRBJ1-3 and V is TRBV10-1; 7 positions agree with TRBD1. V was clipped by 5 bases and J by 4 bases; unmatched bases: 11. The CDR3 loop spans 16 amino acids. Germline CDR1 is WNHNN and CDR2 is SYGVQD (reference sequence).

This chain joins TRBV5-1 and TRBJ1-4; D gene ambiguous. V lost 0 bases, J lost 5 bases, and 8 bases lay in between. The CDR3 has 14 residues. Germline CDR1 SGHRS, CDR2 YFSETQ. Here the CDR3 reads CASSLAGENEKLFF. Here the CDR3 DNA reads TGCGCCAGCAGCTTGGCCGGAGAAAATGAAAAACTGTTTTTT.

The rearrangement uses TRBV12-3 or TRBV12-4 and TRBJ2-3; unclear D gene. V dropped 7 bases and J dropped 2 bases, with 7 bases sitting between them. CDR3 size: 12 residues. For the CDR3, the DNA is TGTGCCAGCACCGACACCACAGATACGCAGTATTTT. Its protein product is CASTDTTDTQYF.

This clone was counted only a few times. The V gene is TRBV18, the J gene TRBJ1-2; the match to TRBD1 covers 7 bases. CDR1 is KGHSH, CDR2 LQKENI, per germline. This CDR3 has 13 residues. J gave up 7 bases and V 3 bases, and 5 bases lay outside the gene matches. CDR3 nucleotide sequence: TGTGCCAGCTCACCGGTAGGGGGCGTTGGCTACACCTTC. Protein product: CASSPVGGVGYTF. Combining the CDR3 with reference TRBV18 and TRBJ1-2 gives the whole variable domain NAGVMQNPRHLVRRRGQEARLRCSPMKGHSHVYWYRQLPEEGLKFMVYLQKENIIDESGMPKERFSAEFPKEGPSILRIQQVVRGDSAAYFCASSPVGGVGYTFGSGTRLTVV.

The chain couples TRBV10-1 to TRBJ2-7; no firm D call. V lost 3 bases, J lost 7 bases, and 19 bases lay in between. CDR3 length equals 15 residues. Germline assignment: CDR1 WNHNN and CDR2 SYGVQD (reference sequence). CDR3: CASSDQTGYPGEQYF. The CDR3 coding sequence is TGCGCCAGCAGTGATCAGACGGGTTATCCTGGAGAGCAGTACTTC.

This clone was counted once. DNA of the CDR3: TGTGCCAGTAGTTCTACAGGGACCCCCTGGAGGTTCTTC. It yields the protein CASSSTGTPWRFF. The chain couples TRBV19 to TRBJ2-1; the D gene is possibly TRBD1 (6 bases). The CDR3 length is 13 residues. V lost 5 bases, J lost 15 bases, and 20 bases lay in between. Germline lookup yields CDR1 LNHDA and CDR2 SQIVND (reference sequence).

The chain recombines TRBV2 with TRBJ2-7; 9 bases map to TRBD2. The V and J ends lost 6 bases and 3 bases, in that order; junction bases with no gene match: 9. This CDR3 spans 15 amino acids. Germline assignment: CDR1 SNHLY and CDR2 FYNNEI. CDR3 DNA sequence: TGTGCCAGCAGAGCCACTAGCGGGCTCAACTACGAGCAGTACTTC. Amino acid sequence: CASRATSGLNYEQYF.

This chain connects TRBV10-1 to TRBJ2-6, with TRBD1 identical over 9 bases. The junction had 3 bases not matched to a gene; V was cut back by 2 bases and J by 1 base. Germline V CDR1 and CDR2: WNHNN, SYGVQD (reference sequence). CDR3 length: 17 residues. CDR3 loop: CASSEDRGLSGANVLTF. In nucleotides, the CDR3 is TGCGCCAGCAGTGAGGACAGGGGGTTGTCTGGGGCCAACGTCCTGACTTTC.

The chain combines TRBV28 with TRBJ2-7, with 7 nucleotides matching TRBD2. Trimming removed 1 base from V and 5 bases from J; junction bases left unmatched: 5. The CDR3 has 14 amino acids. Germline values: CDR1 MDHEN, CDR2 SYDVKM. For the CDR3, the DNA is TGTGCCAGCAGTTTATCGGCGGGAGCAAACGAGCAGTACTTC. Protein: CASSLSAGANEQYF.

Written as DNA, the CDR3 is TGTGCCAGCAGCTTAAATTCTAGGAGCACAGATACGCAGTATTTT. Its translation is CASSLNSRSTDTQYF. The chain joins TRBV7-2 to TRBJ2-3; D unclear. The V gene lost 2 bases and the J gene lost 0 bases, with 9 bases spanning the gap. The CDR3 is 15 residues long. Germline-derived CDR1 and CDR2 are SGHTA and FQGNSA.

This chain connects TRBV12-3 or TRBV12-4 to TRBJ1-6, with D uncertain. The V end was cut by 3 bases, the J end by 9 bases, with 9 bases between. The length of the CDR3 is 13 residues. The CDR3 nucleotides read TGTGCCAGCAGTTTTGAGGAGCGTTCACCCCTCCACTTT. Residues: CASSFEERSPLHF.

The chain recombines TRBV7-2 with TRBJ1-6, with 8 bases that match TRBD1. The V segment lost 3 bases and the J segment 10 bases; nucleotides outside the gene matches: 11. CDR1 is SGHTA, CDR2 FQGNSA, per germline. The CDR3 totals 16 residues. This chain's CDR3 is CASSFDSAGGRSPLHF. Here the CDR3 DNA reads TGTGCCAGCAGCTTCGACTCAGCAGGGGGCAGATCACCCCTCCACTTT.

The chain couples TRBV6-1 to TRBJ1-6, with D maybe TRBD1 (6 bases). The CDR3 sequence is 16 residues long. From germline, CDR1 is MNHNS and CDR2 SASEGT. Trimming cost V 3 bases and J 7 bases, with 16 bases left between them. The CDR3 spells CASSEGIPGDNSPLHF. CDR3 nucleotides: TGTGCCAGCAGTGAGGGGATCCCAGGGGACAATTCACCCCTCCACTTT.

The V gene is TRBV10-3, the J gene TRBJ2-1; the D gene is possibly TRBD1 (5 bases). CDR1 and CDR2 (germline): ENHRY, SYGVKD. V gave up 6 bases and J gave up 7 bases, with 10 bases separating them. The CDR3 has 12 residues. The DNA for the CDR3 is TGTGCCATCAGACCGGCAGGGAATGAGCAGTTCTTC. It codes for CAIRPAGNEQFF.

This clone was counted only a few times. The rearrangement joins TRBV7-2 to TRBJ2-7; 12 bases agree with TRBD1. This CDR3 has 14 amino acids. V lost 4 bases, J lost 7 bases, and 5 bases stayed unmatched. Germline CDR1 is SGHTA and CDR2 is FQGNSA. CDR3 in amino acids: CASSSGTGGVEQYF. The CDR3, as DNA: TGTGCCAGCAGCTCCGGGACAGGGGGCGTGGAGCAGTACTTC. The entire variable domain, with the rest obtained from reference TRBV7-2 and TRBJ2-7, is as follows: GAGVSQSPSNKVTEKGKDVELRCDPISGHTALYWYRQSLGQGLEFLIYFQGNSAPDKSGLPSDRFSAERTGGSVSTLTIQRTQQEDSAVYLCASSSGTGGVEQYFGPGTRLTVT.

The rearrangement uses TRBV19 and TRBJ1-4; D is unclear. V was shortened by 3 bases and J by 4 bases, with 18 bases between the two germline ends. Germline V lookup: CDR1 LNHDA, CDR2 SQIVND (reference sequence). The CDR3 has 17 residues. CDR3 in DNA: TGTGCCAGTAGTATCGGCCCTCGGGAAGGGAGTAATGAAAAACTGTTTTTT. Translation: CASSIGPREGSNEKLFF.

CDR3 nucleotides: TGTGCCATCTCATTAACCGCCGGGCTAGCGGAGTTCAATGAGCAGTTCTTC. Residues: CAISLTAGLAEFNEQFF. The V gene is TRBV10-3, the J gene TRBJ2-1; 7 bases are shared with TRBD2. V shed 8 bases and J 6 bases; nucleotides not matched to a gene: 19. This CDR3 is 17 amino acids long. From germline, CDR1 is ENHRY and CDR2 SYGVKD.

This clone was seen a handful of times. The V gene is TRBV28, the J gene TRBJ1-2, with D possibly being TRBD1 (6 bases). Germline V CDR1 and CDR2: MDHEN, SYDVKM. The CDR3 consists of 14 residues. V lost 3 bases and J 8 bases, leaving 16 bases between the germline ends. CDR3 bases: TGTGCCAGCAGTTTGTCCCAACAGGGCGGGGGCTACACCTTC. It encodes CASSLSQQGGGYTF.

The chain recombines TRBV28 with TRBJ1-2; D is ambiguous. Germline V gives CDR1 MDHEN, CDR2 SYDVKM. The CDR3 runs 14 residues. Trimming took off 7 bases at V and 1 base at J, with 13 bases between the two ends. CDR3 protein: CASTLGNSNYGYTF. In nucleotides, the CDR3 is TGTGCCAGCACCTTGGGTAACAGTAACTATGGCTACACCTTC.

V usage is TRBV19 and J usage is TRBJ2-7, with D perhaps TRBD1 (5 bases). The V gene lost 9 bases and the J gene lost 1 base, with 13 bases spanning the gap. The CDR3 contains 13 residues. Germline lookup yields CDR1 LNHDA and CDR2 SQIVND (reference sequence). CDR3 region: CASHAQESYEQYF. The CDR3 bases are TGTGCCAGCCACGCACAGGAGTCCTACGAGCAGTACTTC. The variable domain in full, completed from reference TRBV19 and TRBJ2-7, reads DGGITQSPKYLFRKEGQNVTLSCEQNLNHDAMYWYRQDPGQGLRLIYYSQIVNDFQKGDIAEGYSVSREKKESFPLTVTSAQKNPTAFYLCASHAQESYEQYFGPGTRLTVT.

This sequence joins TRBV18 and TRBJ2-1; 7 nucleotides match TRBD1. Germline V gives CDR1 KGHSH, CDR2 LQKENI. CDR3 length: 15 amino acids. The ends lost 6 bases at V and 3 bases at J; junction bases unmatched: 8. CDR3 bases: TGTGCCAGCTCTCTTGGAACAGGGGACTACAATGAGCAGTTCTTC. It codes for CASSLGTGDYNEQFF.